The count of the clone carrying this T cell receptor beta chain is one. Its antigen remains unknown. These data come from a study of Graves' ophthalmopathy and Graves' hyperthyroidism. Notes on the study in general: Progression of ophthalmopathy was predicted by the model with around 70% sensitivity and around 72% specificity.

This CDR3 has 15 amino acids. Trimming at V came to 7 bases and at J to 6 bases, leaving 8 bases not matched to a gene. Beta-chain TCR CDR3 regions were amplified from RNA transcripts. Scientists carried out first-round RT-PCR using HTBI primers and then a second-round multiplex PCR. One entry per CDR3 protein, called by TCRdb with MiXCR from the multiplex PCR reads. The sample contains some 390,000 distinct CDR3 sequences, about 16% of which appear only once. The receptor comes from a woman younger than 35 with Graves' ophthalmopathy. The chain recombines TRBV12-3 or TRBV12-4 with TRBJ1-5; 11 bases align to TRBD1. Sequencing was done on a sample of peripheral blood. Here the CDR3 reads CASTADRGHRQPQHF. CDR3 in DNA: TGTGCCAGCACCGCGGACAGGGGGCACCGTCAGCCCCAGCATTTT.